These T cell receptor beta chains were read from a single sample in a study of graft-versus-host responses after intestinal transplantation. The method was immunoSEQ multiplex PCR; TCRdb's version includes in-frame clones alone and lacks a portion of them. The sample has about 39,000 clones, roughly 93% seen once. Sequenced material: PBMCs, taken roughly 780 days after intestinal transplantation. The receptors were gathered from a human patient who received an intestinal transplant, so some T cells may come from the graft donor. Each CDR3 is given with its conserved first and last residue. Fields, in order: clone size, D gene, V gene, J gene, CDR3 DNA, CDR3 protein. A D gene is named only where the DNA matches it firmly. Some rows have no size entry. The others give once, few or many, or a class for an expanded clone.

>-|-|TRBV6-5|TRBJ1-1
TGTGCCAGCAGTTACGAGAGGGTGGGAACTGAAGCTTTCTTT
CASSYERVGTEAFF
>-|TRBD1|TRBV2|TRBJ2-2
TGTGCCAGCAGTACAGGGGGCACTCCAACCGGGGAGCTGTTTTTT
CASSTGGTPTGELFF
>-|-|TRBV5-5|TRBJ2-3
TGTGCCAGCAGCGTAGGGGGGAGGACAGATACGCAGTATTTT
CASSVGGRTDTQYF
>-|-|TRBV5-1|TRBJ2-7
TGCGCCAGCAGCTTGGAGAGAGGCGCCTACGAGCAGTACTTC
CASSLERGAYEQYF
>-|-|TRBV5-6|TRBJ2-1
TGTGCCAGCAGTTCACAAACAGGGAGAACCTACAATGAGCAGTTCTTC
CASSSQTGRTYNEQFF
>-|-|TRBV27|TRBJ2-5
TGTGCCAGCAGTTCCCCCACCATTGGAACCCAGTACTTC
CASSSPTIGTQYF
>once|TRBD1|TRBV4-2|TRBJ2-5
TGTGCCAGCAGCCAAGATCTCGGGACAGTCCAAGAGACCCAGTACTTC
CASSQDLGTVQETQYF
>once|-|TRBV5-4|TRBJ2-7
TGTGCCAGCAGCCAAGATCGAGTGGGTACTTTTACCTACGAGCAGTACTTC
CASSQDRVGTFTYEQYF
>once|TRBD1|TRBV6-1|TRBJ1-4
TGTGCCAGCAGTGGACAGGGCCAAAATGAAAAACTGTTTTTT
CASSGQGQNEKLFF
>-|TRBD2|TRBV6-4|TRBJ2-3
TGTGCCAGCAGTGTCCAACCCCACCTAGCGGGAGGTACGGGTACGCAGTATTTT
CASSVQPHLAGGTGTQYF
>-|TRBD2|TRBV12-5|TRBJ2-5
TGTGCTAGTGGTCCAGGACTAGCGGTGGAGACCCAGTACTTC
CASGPGLAVETQYF
>-|-|TRBV5-6|TRBJ2-3
TGTGCCAGCAGCTTGGGGGACCTCCCCACAGATACGCAGTATTTT
CASSLGDLPTDTQYF
>-|-|TRBV30|TRBJ2-7
TGTGCCTGGACTCAGGGGCCGATACGCGAGCAGTACTTC
CAWTQGPIREQYF
>few|-|TRBV20-1|TRBJ1-1
TGCAGTGCTTCGGGCACTGAAGCTTTCTTT
CSASGTEAFF
>-|-|TRBV2|TRBJ2-7
TGTGCCAGCAGTGAAGTACTCGTTGACGAGCAGTACTTC
CASSEVLVDEQYF
>-|-|TRBV10-3|TRBJ1-2
TGTGCCATCATGGGTGACAGGCCTAGGGATCCTCTAAGCCATGGCTACACCTTC
CAIMGDRPRDPLSHGYTF
>-|TRBD1|TRBV5-1|TRBJ2-5
TGCGCCACCGCGACAGGGTTTGGGGAGACCCAGTACTTC
CATATGFGETQYF
>-|TRBD1|TRBV15|TRBJ2-7
TGTGCCACCAGCAGCCCTCCGGGACAGGGGGTCTACGAGCAGTACTTC
CATSSPPGQGVYEQYF
>-|-|TRBV5-4|TRBJ2-5
TGTGCCAGCAGCGTTACTAGGGGGGAGACCCAGTACTTC
CASSVTRGETQYF
>-|TRBD1|TRBV5-4|TRBJ1-1
TGTGCCAGCAGCTCCGGGGGGACAGGGGTCGAGAGCACTGAAGCTTTCTTT
CASSSGGTGVESTEAFF
>-|-|TRBV23-1|TRBJ1-6
TGCGCCAGCAGTCGGAGAGATGAGGGACTGGCAAAAGCGGATTCACCCCTCCACTTT
CASSRRDEGLAKADSPLHF
>-|TRBD1|TRBV6-5|TRBJ2-5
TGTGCCAGCAGGGGACAGACAGGGACGGCGACCCAGTACTTC
CASRGQTGTATQYF
>once|-|TRBV2|TRBJ2-1
TGTGCCAGCAGTGAGAGCCGGGACGGGGACACCAATGAGCAGTTCTTC
CASSESRDGDTNEQFF
>-|TRBD2|TRBV2|TRBJ2-5
TGTGCCAGCTACGGATATAGCGCGGGAGAAAGGGAGACCCAGTACTTC
CASYGYSAGERETQYF
>-|-|TRBV11-2|TRBJ2-1
TGTGCCAGCAGCCGCCCCGGAGCAGCGGGCGGCCGCTCCTACAATGAGCAGTTCTTC
CASSRPGAAGGRSYNEQFF
>-|-|TRBV9|TRBJ2-7
TGTGCCAGCAGCGGACAGTCCTACGAGCAGTACTTC
CASSGQSYEQYF
>-|TRBD1|TRBV4-1|TRBJ2-5
TGCGCCAGCAGCCTGATATCCGGACAGGGAGGATTAGAGACCCAGTACTTC
CASSLISGQGGLETQYF
>-|-|TRBV6-5|TRBJ1-6
TGTGCCAGCAGTTTTGACCCCCCTCACAATTCACCCCTCCACTTT
CASSFDPPHNSPLHF
>-|TRBD2|TRBV5-4|TRBJ2-1
TGTGCCAGCAGCTTTCGCTCTAGCGGGGTAAATGAGCAGTTCTTC
CASSFRSSGVNEQFF